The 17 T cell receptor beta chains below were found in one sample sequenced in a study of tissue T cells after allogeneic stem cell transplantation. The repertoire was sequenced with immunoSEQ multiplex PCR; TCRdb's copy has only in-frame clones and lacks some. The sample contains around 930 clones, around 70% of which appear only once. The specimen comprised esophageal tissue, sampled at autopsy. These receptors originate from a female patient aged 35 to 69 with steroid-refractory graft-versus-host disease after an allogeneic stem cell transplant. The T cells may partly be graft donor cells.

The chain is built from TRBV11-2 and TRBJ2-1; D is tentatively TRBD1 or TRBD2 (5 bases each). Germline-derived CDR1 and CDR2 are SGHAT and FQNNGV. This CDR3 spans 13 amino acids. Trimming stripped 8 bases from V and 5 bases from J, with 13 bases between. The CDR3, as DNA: TGTGCCAGCGGGCCTGAGGGGAACAATGAGCAGTTCTTC. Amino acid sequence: CASGPEGNNEQFF.

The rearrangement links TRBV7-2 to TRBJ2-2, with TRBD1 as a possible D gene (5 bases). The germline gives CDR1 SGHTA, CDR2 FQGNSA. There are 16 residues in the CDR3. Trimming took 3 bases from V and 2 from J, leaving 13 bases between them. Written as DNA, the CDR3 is TGTGCCAGCAGCTTCCATGGGGCTCCTAACACCGGGGAGCTGTTTTTT. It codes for CASSFHGAPNTGELFF.

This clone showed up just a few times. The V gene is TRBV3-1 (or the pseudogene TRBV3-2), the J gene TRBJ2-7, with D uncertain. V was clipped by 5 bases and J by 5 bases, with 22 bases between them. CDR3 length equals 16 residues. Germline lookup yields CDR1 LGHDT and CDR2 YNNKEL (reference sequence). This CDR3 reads CASSSPRPISLDEQYF. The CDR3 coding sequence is TGTGCCAGCAGCTCGCCACGTCCCATTTCGTTAGACGAGCAGTACTTC.

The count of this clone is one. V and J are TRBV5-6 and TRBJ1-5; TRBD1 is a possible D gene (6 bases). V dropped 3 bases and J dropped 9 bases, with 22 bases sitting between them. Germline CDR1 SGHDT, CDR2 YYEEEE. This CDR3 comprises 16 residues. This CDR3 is CASSSTGLLGKGPQHF. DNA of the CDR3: TGTGCCAGCAGCTCGACAGGTCTTTTGGGAAAGGGGCCCCAGCATTTT.

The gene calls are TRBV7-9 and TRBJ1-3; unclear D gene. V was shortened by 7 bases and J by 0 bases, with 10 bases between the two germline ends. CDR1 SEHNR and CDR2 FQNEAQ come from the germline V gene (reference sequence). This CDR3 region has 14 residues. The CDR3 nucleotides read TGTGCCAGCACCACTTGGGGCTCTGGAAACACCATATATTTT. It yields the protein CASTTWGSGNTIYF.

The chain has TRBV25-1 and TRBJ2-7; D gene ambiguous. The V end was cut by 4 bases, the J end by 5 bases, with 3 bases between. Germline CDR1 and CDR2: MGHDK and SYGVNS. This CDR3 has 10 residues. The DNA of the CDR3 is TGTGCCAGCAGTGGCCACGAGCAGTACTTC. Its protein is CASSGHEQYF.

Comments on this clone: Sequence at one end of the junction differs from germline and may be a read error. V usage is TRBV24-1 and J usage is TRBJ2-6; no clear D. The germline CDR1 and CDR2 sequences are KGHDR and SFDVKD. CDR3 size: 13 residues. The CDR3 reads CATKTSEANVLTF. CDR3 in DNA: TGTGCCACCAAGACCTCTGAGGCCAACGTCCTGACTTTC.

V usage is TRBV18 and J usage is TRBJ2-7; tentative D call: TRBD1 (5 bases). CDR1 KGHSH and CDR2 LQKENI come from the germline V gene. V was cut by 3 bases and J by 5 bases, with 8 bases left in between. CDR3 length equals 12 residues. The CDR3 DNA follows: TGTGCCAGCTCACCCGTCAGGGACGAGCAGTACTTC. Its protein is CASSPVRDEQYF. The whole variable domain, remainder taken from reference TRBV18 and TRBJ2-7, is NAGVMQNPRHLVRRRGQEARLRCSPMKGHSHVYWYRQLPEEGLKFMVYLQKENIIDESGMPKERFSAEFPKEGPSILRIQQVVRGDSAAYFCASSPVRDEQYFGPGTRLTVT.

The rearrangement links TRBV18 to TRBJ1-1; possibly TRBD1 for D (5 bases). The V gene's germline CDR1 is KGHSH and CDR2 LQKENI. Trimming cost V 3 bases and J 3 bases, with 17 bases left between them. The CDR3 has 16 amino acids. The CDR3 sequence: CASSPSNRWTDTEAFF. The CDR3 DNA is TGTGCCAGCTCACCCTCTAACAGGTGGACCGACACTGAAGCTTTCTTT.

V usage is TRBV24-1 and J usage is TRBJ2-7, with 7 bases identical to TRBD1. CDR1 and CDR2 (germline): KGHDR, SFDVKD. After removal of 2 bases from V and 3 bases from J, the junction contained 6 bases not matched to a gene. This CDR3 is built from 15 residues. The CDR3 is CATSDSRQGLYEQYF. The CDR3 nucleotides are TGTGCCACCAGTGATTCTCGACAGGGCCTCTACGAGCAGTACTTC.

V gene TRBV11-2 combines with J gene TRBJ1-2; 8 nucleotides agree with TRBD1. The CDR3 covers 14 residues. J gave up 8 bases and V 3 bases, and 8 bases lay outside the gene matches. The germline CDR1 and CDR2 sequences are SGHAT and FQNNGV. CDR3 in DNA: TGTGCCAGCAGCTTCCCGGGACAGGCGAAGGGCTACACCTTC. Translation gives CASSFPGQAKGYTF. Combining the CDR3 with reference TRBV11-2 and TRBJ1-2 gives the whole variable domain EAGVAQSPRYKIIEKRQSVAFWCNPISGHATLYWYQQILGQGPKLLIQFQNNGVVDDSQLPKDRFSAERLKGVDSTLKIQPAKLEDSAVYLCASSFPGQAKGYTFGSGTRLTVV.

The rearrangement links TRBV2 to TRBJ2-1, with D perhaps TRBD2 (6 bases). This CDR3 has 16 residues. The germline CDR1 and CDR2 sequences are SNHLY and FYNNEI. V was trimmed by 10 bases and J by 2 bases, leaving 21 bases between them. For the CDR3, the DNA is TGTGCCACATTGACCCGCGGAGGGGCCCCCTACAATGAGCAGTTCTTC. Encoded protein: CATLTRGGAPYNEQFF. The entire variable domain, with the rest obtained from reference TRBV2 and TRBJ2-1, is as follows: EPEVTQTPSHQVTQMGQEVILRCVPISNHLYFYWYRQILGQKVEFLVSFYNNEISEKSEIFDDQFSVERPDGSNFTLKIRSTKLEDSAMYFCATLTRGGAPYNEQFFGPGTRLTVL.

The CDR3 coding sequence is TGTGCTAGTGGAGTCGGGGAGACCCAGTACTTC. It translates to CASGVGETQYF. This sequence joins TRBV12-5 and TRBJ2-5; no firm D call. Per germline, CDR1 LGHNT and CDR2 FRNRAP. The V end was cut by 6 bases, the J end by 5 bases, with 7 bases between. This CDR3 has 11 residues. Supplemented by reference TRBV12-5 and TRBJ2-5, the full variable domain reads DARVTQTPRHKVTEMGQEVTMRCQPILGHNTVFWYRQTMMQGLELLAYFRNRAPLDDSGMPKDRFSAEMPDATLATLKIQPSEPRDSAVYFCASGVGETQYFGPGTRLLVL.

This chain's CDR3 is CASSFRVGGYTF. The CDR3 nucleotides are TGTGCCAGCAGTTTTCGAGTAGGTGGCTACACCTTC. The gene calls are TRBV28 and TRBJ1-2; no definite D call. This CDR3 has 12 amino acids. V was trimmed by 3 bases and J by 7 bases, leaving 9 bases between them. Germline V lookup: CDR1 MDHEN, CDR2 SYDVKM.

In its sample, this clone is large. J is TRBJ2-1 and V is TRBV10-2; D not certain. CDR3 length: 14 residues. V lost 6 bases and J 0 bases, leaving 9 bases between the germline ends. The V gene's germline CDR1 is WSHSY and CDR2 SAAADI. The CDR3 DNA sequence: TGCGCCAGCAGCCGTGGAAACTCCTACAATGAGCAGTTCTTC. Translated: CASSRGNSYNEQFF.

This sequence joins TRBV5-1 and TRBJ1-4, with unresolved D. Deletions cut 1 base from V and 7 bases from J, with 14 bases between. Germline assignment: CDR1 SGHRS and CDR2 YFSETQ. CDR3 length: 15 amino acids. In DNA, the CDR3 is TGCGCCAGCAGCTTGAGCCCGGATAGGTTTGAAAAACTGTTTTTT. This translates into CASSLSPDRFEKLFF.

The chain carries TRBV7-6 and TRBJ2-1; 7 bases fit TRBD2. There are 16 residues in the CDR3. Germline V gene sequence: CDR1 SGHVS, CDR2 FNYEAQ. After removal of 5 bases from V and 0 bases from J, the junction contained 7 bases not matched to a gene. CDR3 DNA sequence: TGTGCCAGCAGCCAACAGCGGGAAAGCTCCTACAATGAGCAGTTCTTC. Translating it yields CASSQQRESSYNEQFF.